The 9 T cell receptor beta chains below were found in one sample sequenced in a study of post-analysis software for immune sequencing data. Findings and limits, study-wide: Higher frequency in patients than in controls was seen for five TRBV segments, with TRBV5-6, TRBV5-1 and TRBV20-1 among them.

No antigen has been identified for these receptors. Tagging with unique molecular identifiers was a feature of the TCR beta cDNA libraries. TCRdb passed the PCR reads through MiXCR, listing each CDR3 protein once. The table shows about 560,000 distinct CDR3 sequences, with about 44% occurring only once. What was sequenced was blood. The receptors were gathered from a girl aged 5 to 17 with multiple sclerosis.

This clonotype showed up just a few times. V usage is TRBV24-1 and J usage is TRBJ1-5; D unclear. Trimming cost V 4 bases and J 5 bases, with 17 bases left between them. Germline V gene data show CDR1 as KGHDR and CDR2 as SFDVKD. The CDR3 consists of 16 residues. The CDR3 reads CATSDPSLGIYQPQHF. For the CDR3, the DNA is TGTGCCACCAGTGACCCTTCATTGGGGATTTATCAGCCCCAGCATTTT.

The chain couples TRBV20-1 to TRBJ2-1; 7 bases agree with TRBD2. Losses at the gene ends were 5 bases for V and 2 bases for J; bases not matched to a gene: 6. Germline V gives CDR1 DFQATT, CDR2 SNEGSKA (reference sequence). The CDR3 contains 14 residues. CDR3 loop: CSAVPGLAYNEQFF. CDR3 nucleotides: TGCAGTGCTGTACCCGGACTAGCCTACAATGAGCAGTTCTTC.

This clonotype was recorded a few times. The chain couples TRBV4-2 to TRBJ2-1; 10 bases align to TRBD2. CDR3 length equals 18 residues. The germline V gene encodes CDR1 LGHNA and CDR2 YNFKEQ. V trimming: 0 bases; J trimming: 10 bases; junction bases outside the gene matches: 15. The CDR3 bases are TGTGCCAGCAGCCAAGATCTTGCTAGCGGGGGAACCAGAGGGGAGCAGTTCTTC. This encodes CASSQDLASGGTRGEQFF.

The genes are TRBV28 and TRBJ1-2, with D unclear. The CDR3 spans 13 residues. V lost 4 bases, J lost 7 bases, and 13 bases lay in between. The germline V gene encodes CDR1 MDHEN and CDR2 SYDVKM. Here the CDR3 reads CASSSIRIPGYTF. Here the CDR3 DNA reads TGTGCCAGCAGTTCCATCCGAATCCCTGGCTACACCTTC.

The V gene is TRBV20-1, the J gene TRBJ1-1; D is unclear. V was shortened by 1 base and J by 0 bases, with 9 bases between the two germline ends. Looked up from germline, CDR1 is DFQATT and CDR2 is SNEGSKA (reference sequence). This CDR3 has 14 residues. CDR3 residues: CSARVAALNTEAFF. DNA for the CDR3: TGCAGTGCTAGAGTGGCAGCCTTGAACACTGAAGCTTTCTTT.

CDR3 bases: TGTGCCAGCACCTTCGGGAGAAACACTGAAGCTTTCTTT. Protein: CASTFGRNTEAFF. The rearrangement uses TRBV12-3 or TRBV12-4 and TRBJ1-1, with unresolved D. The V end lost 7 bases, the J end lost 2 bases, and 11 bases lay between the germline ends. The CDR3 is 13 amino acids.

The V and J genes are TRBV5-1 and TRBJ1-1; D may be TRBD1 (5 bases). The CDR3 consists of 16 residues. V gave up 0 bases and J gave up 4 bases, with 16 bases separating them. Germline CDR1 and CDR2: SGHRS and YFSETQ. The CDR3: CASSLEEPWGSTEAFF. In DNA, the CDR3 is TGCGCCAGCAGCTTGGAGGAACCCTGGGGGAGCACTGAAGCTTTCTTT.

The CDR3 coding sequence is TGCAGTGCCACATATAGCGGGAGGGCCTACGAGCAGTACTTC. This encodes CSATYSGRAYEQYF. The chain is built from TRBV20-1 and TRBJ2-7, with 11 nucleotides matching TRBD2. Germline CDR1 reads DFQATT; CDR2 reads SNEGSKA (reference sequence). CDR3 size: 14 residues. V shed 6 bases and J 2 bases; nucleotides not matched to a gene: 6.

In DNA form, the CDR3 reads TGCGCCAGCAGCCAACATCCTCCCAGGGTAGGGGGGAACACTGAAGCTTTCTTT. This gives the protein CASSQHPPRVGGNTEAFF. The V call is TRBV4-1, the J call TRBJ1-1, with D possibly matching TRBD1 (6 bases). The CDR3 spans 18 residues. V was clipped by 2 bases and J by 1 base, with 20 bases between them. The germline V gene has CDR1 MGHRA and CDR2 YSYEKL.